The entry below describes one TCR beta chain. The data were taken from a study of blood T cell repertoires in COVID-19. Method: immunoSEQ multiplex PCR; TCRdb's copy keeps in-frame clones and lacks some. The sample shows about 470,000 clones, about 90% of them seen only once. V was pared by 4 bases and J by 1 base, with 16 bases between. Germline V gene lookup returns CDR1 LGHDT and CDR2 YNNKEL (reference sequence). The CDR3 extends over 16 amino acids. In terms of age and location, participants ranged from about 18 to 100 years and lived in roughly 22 US areas. Participants' own reports of clinical history determined their cohort assignment.

The chain links TRBV3-1 (or the pseudogene TRBV3-2) to TRBJ1-1, with D possibly being TRBD1 (5 bases). The clonotype comes from a young woman who had recovered from COVID-19. The sample consisted of PBMCs or T cells enriched from blood (not recorded which). CDR3 region: CASSPAQGIKNTEAFF. The CDR3 nucleotides are TGTGCCAGCAGCCCAGCCCAGGGAATCAAGAACACTGAAGCTTTCTTT.